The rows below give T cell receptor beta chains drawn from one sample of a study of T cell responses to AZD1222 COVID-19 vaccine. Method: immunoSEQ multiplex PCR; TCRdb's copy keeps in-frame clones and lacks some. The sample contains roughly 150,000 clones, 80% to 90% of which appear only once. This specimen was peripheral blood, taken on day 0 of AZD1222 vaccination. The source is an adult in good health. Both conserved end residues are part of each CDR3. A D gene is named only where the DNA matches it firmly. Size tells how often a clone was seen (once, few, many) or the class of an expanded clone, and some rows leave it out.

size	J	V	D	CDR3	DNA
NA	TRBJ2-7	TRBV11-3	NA	CASSLNLKSYEQYF	TGTGCCAGCAGCTTAAATCTGAAATCCTACGAGCAGTACTTC
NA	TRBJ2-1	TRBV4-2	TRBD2	CASSQGGTSGNYNEQFF	TGTGCCAGCAGCCAGGGAGGGACTAGCGGAAATTACAATGAGCAGTTCTTC
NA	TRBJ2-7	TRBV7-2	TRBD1	CASQSGTGPYEQYF	TGTGCCAGCCAATCCGGGACAGGGCCTTACGAGCAGTACTTC
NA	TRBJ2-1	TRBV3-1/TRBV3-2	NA	CASSPISFTSSYNEQFF	TGTGCCAGCAGCCCAATTTCATTCACTAGCTCCTACAATGAGCAGTTCTTC
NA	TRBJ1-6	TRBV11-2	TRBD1	CASSRGTEYNSPLHF	TGTGCCAGCAGCCGGGGGACAGAATATAATTCACCCCTCCACTTT
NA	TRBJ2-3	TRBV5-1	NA	CASSAAVTSTDTQYF	TGCGCCAGCAGCGCAGCGGTGACGAGCACAGATACGCAGTATTTT
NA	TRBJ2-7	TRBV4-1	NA	CASSQGASLNYEQYF	TGCGCCAGCAGCCAAGGGGCTAGCTTAAACTACGAGCAGTACTTC
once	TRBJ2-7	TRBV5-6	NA	CASSLPPLRGPDEQYF	TGTGCCAGCAGCTTGCCTCCGTTGAGGGGTCCTGACGAGCAGTACTTC
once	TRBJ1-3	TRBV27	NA	CASSSTAPWWGGSGNTIYF	TGTGCCAGCAGTTCAACCGCTCCCTGGTGGGGAGGCTCTGGAAACACCATATATTTT
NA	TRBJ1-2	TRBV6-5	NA	CASSYSAGTGYGYTF	TGTGCCAGCAGTTACTCGGCCGGGACGGGCTATGGCTACACCTTC
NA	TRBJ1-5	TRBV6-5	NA	CASRPSGQPQHF	TGTGCCAGCAGGCCCAGTGGTCAGCCCCAACATTTT
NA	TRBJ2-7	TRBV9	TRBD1	CASSRETGASYEQYF	TGTGCCAGCAGCAGAGAGACAGGGGCCTCCTACGAGCAGTACTTC
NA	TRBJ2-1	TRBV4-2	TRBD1	CASSRQGAVLGEQFF	TGTGCCAGCAGCCGACAGGGGGCGGTTCTAGGAGAGCAGTTCTTC
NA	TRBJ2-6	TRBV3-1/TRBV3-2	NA	CASSQGRANVLTF	TGTGCCAGCAGCCAGGGAAGGGCCAACGTCCTGACTTTC
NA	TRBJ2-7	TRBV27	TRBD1	CASRQNRGAYEQYF	TGTGCCAGCAGACAGAACAGGGGGGCCTACGAGCAGTACTTC
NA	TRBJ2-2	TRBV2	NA	CASKGDQGRELFF	TGTGCCAGCAAGGGGGACCAAGGTCGGGAGCTGTTTTTT
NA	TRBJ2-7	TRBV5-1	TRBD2	CASSLTAGEQYF	TGCGCCAGCAGCTTGACAGCGGGAGAGCAGTACTTC
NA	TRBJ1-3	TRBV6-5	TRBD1	CATGQAFENTIYF	TGTGCCACCGGACAGGCGTTTGAAAACACCATATATTTT
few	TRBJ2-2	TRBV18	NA	CASSPRNTGELFF	TGTGCCAGCTCACCACGGAACACCGGGGAGCTGTTTTTT
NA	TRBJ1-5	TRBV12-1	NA	CASSFRTPGSQPQHF	TGTGCCAGCAGCTTCCGGACTCCGGGGAGCCAGCCCCAGCATTTT
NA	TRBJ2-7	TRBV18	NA	CASSPLGTEQYF	TGTGCCAGCTCACCACTAGGGACCGAGCAGTACTTC
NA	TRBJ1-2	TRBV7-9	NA	CASSSLAGYTF	TGTGCCAGCAGCTCCCTAGCCGGCTACACCTTC
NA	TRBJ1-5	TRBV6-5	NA	CASSKTENSNQPQHF	TGTGCCAGCAGCAAGACAGAGAATAGCAATCAGCCCCAGCATTTT
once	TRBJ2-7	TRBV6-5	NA	CASSYSGGPYEQYF	TGTGCCAGCAGTTACTCGGGGGGTCCCTACGAGCAGTACTTC
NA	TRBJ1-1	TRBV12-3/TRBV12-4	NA	CASSLKSEAFF	TGTGCCAGCAGTTTAAAATCTGAAGCTTTCTTT
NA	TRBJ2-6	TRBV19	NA	CASSSAARSGGRSGANVLTF	TGTGCCAGTAGTAGTGCAGCTCGTAGCGGAGGTAGATCTGGGGCCAACGTCCTGACTTTC
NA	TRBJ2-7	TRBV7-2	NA	CASSFRTSSEQYF	TGTGCCAGCAGCTTTAGAACCTCCTCCGAGCAGTACTTC
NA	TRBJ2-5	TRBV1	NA	CTSSRSSGGASETQYF	TGCACCAGCAGCCGATCTAGCGGGGGGGCGTCGGAGACCCAGTACTTC
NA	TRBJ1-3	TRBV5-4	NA	CASSFPRGTSGNTIYF	TGTGCCAGCAGCTTCCCTCGGGGTACCTCTGGAAACACCATATATTTT
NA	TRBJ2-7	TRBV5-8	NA	CASSLRGMGPYEQYF	TGTGCCAGCAGTTTGAGGGGAATGGGTCCCTACGAGCAGTACTTC
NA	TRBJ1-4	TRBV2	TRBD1	CASTPRDSRDEKLFF	TGTGCCAGCACCCCACGGGACAGTCGGGATGAAAAACTGTTTTTT
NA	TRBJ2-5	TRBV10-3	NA	CAISGGETQYF	TGTGCCATCAGTGGGGGAGAGACCCAGTACTTC
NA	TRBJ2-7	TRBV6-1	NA	CASSEGGQGRSYEQYF	TGTGCCAGCAGTGAAGGCGGGCAGGGTCGGTCCTACGAGCAGTACTTC
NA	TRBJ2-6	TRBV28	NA	CASSLFGGANVLTF	TGTGCCAGCAGTTTATTCGGGGGGGCCAACGTCCTGACTTTC
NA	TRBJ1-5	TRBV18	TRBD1	CASSLRTGGNQPQHF	TGTGCCAGCTCTCTAAGGACAGGGGGCAATCAGCCCCAGCATTTT
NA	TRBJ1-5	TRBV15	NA	CATSKDGGQPQHF	TGTGCCACCAGCAAGGACGGGGGTCAGCCCCAGCATTTT